Listed below are T cell receptor beta chains from one sample, sequenced in a study of blood T cell repertoires in COVID-19. Assay: immunoSEQ multiplex PCR; the TCRdb copy retains only in-frame clones and omits some. The sample holds some 240,000 clones, 84% seen once. Material: peripheral blood. The receptors derive from a woman in her 40s who had recovered from COVID-19. CDR3s include the opening cysteine and the closing phenylalanine or tryptophan. The D gene is left open where the match is weak. Expanded clones get a size class; other rows say once, few or many, or leave the size out.

TRBJ2-1	TRBD1	TRBV28	NA	CASSDTGGDEQFF	TGTGCCAGCAGTGACACAGGGGGTGATGAGCAGTTCTTC
TRBJ2-7	TRBD1	TRBV14	NA	CASSQARTGSSEQYF	TGTGCCAGCAGCCAAGCCCGGACAGGGTCGTCCGAGCAGTACTTC
TRBJ1-1	TRBD1	TRBV19	once	CASSLGQGTEAFF	TGTGCCAGTAGTCTTGGACAGGGGACTGAAGCTTTCTTT
TRBJ2-7	TRBD1	TRBV11-1	few	CASSPRDRDHEQYF	TGTGCCAGCAGCCCAAGGGACAGGGATCACGAGCAGTACTTC
TRBJ2-5	NA	TRBV18	NA	CASSPGEGRETQYF	TGTGCCAGCTCCCCCGGAGAAGGGAGAGAGACCCAGTACTTC
TRBJ1-2	NA	TRBV2	NA	CASSRGHNYGYTF	TGTGCCAGCTCAAGGGGCCACAACTATGGCTACACCTTC
TRBJ2-3	TRBD2	TRBV7-2	NA	CASSTGLADTQYF	TGTGCCAGCAGCACGGGACTAGCAGATACGCAGTATTTT
TRBJ2-5	TRBD1	TRBV11-2	once	CASRKLGGQGRETQYF	TGTGCCAGCAGGAAATTGGGGGGACAGGGAAGAGAGACCCAGTACTTC
TRBJ1-4	TRBD1	TRBV11-3	NA	CASSPGQGIGANEKLFF	TGTGCCAGCAGCCCGGGACAGGGGATAGGGGCTAATGAAAAACTGTTTTTT
TRBJ2-7	NA	TRBV7-2	NA	CASSPSGILRGQYF	TGTGCCAGCAGCCCAAGCGGAATATTACGAGGGCAGTACTTC
TRBJ1-2	NA	TRBV5-6	NA	CASTLYREGGYTF	TGTGCCAGCACCCTGTATAGGGAGGGCGGCTACACCTTC
TRBJ2-1	TRBD2	TRBV7-6	few	CASSLEGRAGAGRNNEQFF	TGTGCCAGCAGCTTAGAAGGCCGAGCGGGGGCCGGAAGAAACAATGAGCAGTTCTTC
TRBJ1-1	NA	TRBV4-1	NA	CASSQSISRGSQAGDTEAFF	TGCGCCAGCAGCCAAAGTATTAGCAGGGGCTCTCAAGCAGGGGACACTGAAGCTTTCTTT
TRBJ2-7	NA	TRBV6-5	NA	CASSAGEQYF	TGTGCCAGCAGCGCGGGAGAGCAGTACTTC
TRBJ2-7	TRBD1	TRBV5-4	NA	CASSIGTGLTLGTF	TGTGCCAGCAGCATCGGGACAGGGCTAACTCTCGGGACTTTC
TRBJ2-2	TRBD1	TRBV11-3	NA	CAITGQYTNTGELFF	TGTGCCATAACGGGACAGTATACGAACACCGGGGAGCTGTTTTTT
TRBJ2-2	NA	TRBV4-3	NA	CASSQERGRYTGELFF	TGCGCCAGCAGCCAAGAAAGGGGTCGGTACACCGGGGAGCTGTTTTTT
TRBJ1-6	NA	TRBV7-9	NA	CASSLIQGPNSPLHF	TGTGCCAGCAGCTTAATACAGGGACCTAATTCACCCCTCCACTTT
TRBJ2-2	NA	TRBV7-2	few	CASSRTSVTVNTGELFF	TGTGCCAGCAGCCGCACCTCGGTTACCGTTAACACCGGGGAGCTGTTTTTT
TRBJ1-1	NA	TRBV6-5	NA	CASSRDSFEAFF	TGTGCCAGCAGTCGCGACAGTTTTGAAGCTTTCTTT
TRBJ2-5	NA	TRBV12-3/TRBV12-4	NA	CASRRLVQETQYF	TGTGCCAGCAGAAGACTAGTACAGGAGACCCAGTACTTC
TRBJ2-7	TRBD1	TRBV10-3	NA	CAISVSPAGQGSYEQYF	TGTGCCATCAGTGTGTCCCCCGCGGGACAGGGGTCGTACGAGCAGTACTTC
TRBJ1-1	NA	TRBV18	NA	CASSPQGQMNTEAFF	TGTGCCAGCTCACCACAGGGGCAAATGAACACTGAAGCTTTCTTT
TRBJ2-1	TRBD1	TRBV19	NA	CASSQITGGIYNEQFF	TGTGCCAGTAGTCAAATCACAGGGGGTATTTACAATGAGCAGTTCTTC
TRBJ2-5	TRBD1	TRBV12-3/TRBV12-4	NA	CASSQGQGETQYF	TGTGCCAGCAGTCAGGGACAGGGAGAGACCCAGTACTTC
TRBJ2-2	NA	TRBV11-3	NA	CASRRGANTGELFF	TGTGCCAGCAGACGCGGGGCGAACACCGGGGAGCTGTTTTTT
TRBJ2-7	NA	TRBV7-8	NA	CASSPRSGGSLYEQYF	TGTGCCAGCAGCCCGCGAAGTGGCGGCTCGCTCTACGAGCAGTACTTC
TRBJ1-2	NA	TRBV19	NA	CASKNREDYGYTF	TGTGCCAGCAAGAACCGGGAGGATTATGGCTACACCTTC
TRBJ1-1	NA	TRBV3-1/TRBV3-2	NA	CASSQDLAGRMNTEAFF	TGTGCCAGCAGCCAAGATCTCGCGGGAAGAATGAACACTGAAGCTTTCTTT
TRBJ1-5	NA	TRBV30	NA	CACSIQVGENQPQHF	TGTGCCTGCTCCATACAGGTTGGGGAAAATCAGCCCCAGCATTTT
TRBJ1-2	TRBD1	TRBV2	NA	CASGGGGSFYGYTF	TGTGCCAGCGGTGGAGGGGGCTCGTTTTATGGCTACACCTTC
TRBJ2-7	NA	TRBV5-8	NA	CASSLYYEQYF	TGTGCCAGCAGCTTGTACTACGAGCAGTACTTC
TRBJ2-7	TRBD1	TRBV30	once	CAMQQGNTYEQYF	TGTGCCATGCAACAGGGGAACACCTACGAGCAGTACTTC
TRBJ2-1	TRBD1	TRBV7-7	NA	CASSLQTGDEQFF	TGTGCTAGCAGCTTACAAACAGGGGATGAGCAGTTCTTC
TRBJ2-1	NA	TRBV18	NA	CASSPRRDEQFF	TGTGCCAGCTCACCACGTCGGGATGAGCAGTTCTTC
TRBJ1-1	NA	TRBV7-6	NA	CASSSLGAPGENTEAFF	TGTGCCAGCAGCTCCCTCGGAGCTCCAGGGGAGAACACTGAAGCTTTCTTT
TRBJ2-1	TRBD2	TRBV5-4	NA	CASSRGGHLDNEQFF	TGTGCCAGCAGCCGGGGGGGGCATTTAGACAATGAGCAGTTCTTC
TRBJ2-3	NA	TRBV29-1	NA	CSVAGSTDTQYF	TGCAGCGTTGCGGGGAGCACAGATACGCAGTATTTT
TRBJ2-4	TRBD1	TRBV5-1	NA	CASSSGQGGDIQYF	TGCGCCAGCAGCTCAGGACAGGGAGGAGACATTCAGTACTTC
TRBJ1-6	TRBD1	TRBV19	NA	CASNLGQSNSPLHF	TGTGCCAGTAACCTGGGACAGAGCAATTCACCCCTCCACTTT